The present T cell receptor beta chain was sequenced within a study of a mutant IDH1 vaccine in newly diagnosed glioma. The table came from immunoSEQ multiplex PCR; TCRdb's copy has only in-frame clones and leaves some out. The sample consists of approximately 66,000 clones, approximately 80% of them appearing once. On this clone: What it binds is unknown.

Trimming stripped 1 base from V and 6 bases from J, with 11 bases between. This CDR3 contains 14 residues. In germline, CDR1 is SGHDN, CDR2 FVKESK. The time point: week 35, safety follow-up. Mutant IDH1 20-mer peptide, at 300 ug, made up each vaccine dose, with topical imiquimod. The chain recombines TRBV14 with TRBJ2-3; TRBD2 might be the D (6 bases). This specimen was PBMCs, taken from a glioma patient whose treatment included an IDH1 peptide vaccine. The sequence derives from a man aged 25-45 years with glioma. The DNA of the CDR3 is TGTGCCAGCAGCCAAGTAGGGGCGGGGGATACGCAGTATTTT. Protein sequence: CASSQVGAGDTQYF. The whole variable domain, remainder taken from reference TRBV14 and TRBJ2-3, is EAGVTQFPSHSVIEKGQTVTLRCDPISGHDNLYWYRRVMGKEIKFLLHFVKESKQDESGMPNNRFLAERTGGTYSTLKVQPAELEDSGVYFCASSQVGAGDTQYFGPGTRLTVL.